Below are 6 T cell receptor beta chains sequenced from a single sample in a study of cytomegalovirus exposure and HLA in healthy donors. In the PCR, 60 Vbeta and 13 Jbeta primers were used. Method: immunoSEQ multiplex PCR; TCRdb's copy keeps in-frame clones and lacks some. The sample includes around 190,000 clones, around three quarters of them seen just once. The sequenced material came from PBMCs. The receptors come from a man aged 30-40 years in good health and CMV-seronegative.

The rearrangement links TRBV9 to TRBJ2-1; D is perhaps TRBD2 (5 bases). There are 15 residues in the CDR3. In germline, CDR1 is SGDLS, CDR2 YYNGEE. The V and J ends lost 4 bases and 1 base respectively, with 12 bases between them. In DNA form, the CDR3 reads TGTGCCAGCAGCCCAAATAGCGAATCCTACAATGAGCAGTTCTTC. Protein: CASSPNSESYNEQFF. The variable domain in full, completed from reference TRBV9 and TRBJ2-1, reads DSGVTQTPKHLITATGQRVTLRCSPRSGDLSVYWYQQSLDQGLQFLIQYYNGEERAKGNILERFSAQQFPDLHSELNLSSLELGDSALYFCASSPNSESYNEQFFGPGTRLTVL.

This clone was seen a few times. The V gene is TRBV30, the J gene TRBJ1-5; 7 bases fit TRBD1. This CDR3 contains 16 residues. With 2 bases clipped from V and 9 bases from J, the junction kept 16 bases outside the gene matches. Germline V gene lookup returns CDR1 GTSNPN and CDR2 SVGIG (reference sequence). CDR3 loop: CAWSLGQRTGERPQHF. The CDR3 DNA is TGTGCCTGGAGTCTTGGCCAACGGACAGGAGAAAGGCCCCAGCATTTT.

This clone came up a few times. The V and J genes are TRBV10-3 and TRBJ2-2, with 9 bases fitting TRBD1. Losses at the gene ends were 10 bases for V and 5 bases for J; bases not matched to a gene: 8. This CDR3 region has 14 residues. Germline CDR1 is ENHRY and CDR2 is SYGVKD. As DNA, the CDR3 is TGTGCCACCGAAGGACAGGGGAGGACCGGGGAGCTGTTTTTT. Translated, it gives CATEGQGRTGELFF.

V usage is TRBV15 and J usage is TRBJ1-2, with 9 bases aligning to TRBD1. CDR3 size: 14 residues. V lost 9 bases to trimming and J lost 5 bases; unmatched junction nucleotides: 10. Germline CDR1 and CDR2: LNHNV and YYDKDF (reference sequence). The CDR3 is CATCTGGDPYGYTF. The CDR3 DNA reads as TGTGCCACTTGCACAGGGGGCGATCCTTATGGCTACACCTTC. Full variable domain (remainder filled in from reference TRBV15 and TRBJ1-2): DAMVIQNPRYQVTQFGKPVTLSCSQTLNHNVMYWYQQKSSQAPKLLFHYYDKDFNNEADTPDNFQSRRPNTSFCFLDIRSPGLGDTAMYLCATCTGGDPYGYTFGSGTRLTVV.

The V gene is TRBV6-1, the J gene TRBJ1-2; D gene uncertain. V shed 3 bases and J shed 6 bases, with 29 bases lying between them. The CDR3 consists of 19 residues. CDR1 and CDR2 from the germline V gene are MNHNS and SASEGT. CDR3 nucleotides: TGTGCCAGCAGTGATGGAAGCAGCGGGAGGTTTTTCCGGGATGATGGCTACACCTTC. Translated, it gives CASSDGSSGRFFRDDGYTF.

This clone appeared a few times. The chain couples TRBV27 to TRBJ1-4; TRBD1 agrees at 9 bases. The CDR3 spans 15 residues. Germline V lookup: CDR1 MNHEY, CDR2 SMNVEV (reference sequence). The V segment lost 4 bases and the J segment 6 bases; nucleotides outside the gene matches: 6. The CDR3, as DNA: TGTGCCAGCAGTTCGCCGACAGGGGGGGATGAAAAACTGTTTTTT. Translating it yields CASSSPTGGDEKLFF.